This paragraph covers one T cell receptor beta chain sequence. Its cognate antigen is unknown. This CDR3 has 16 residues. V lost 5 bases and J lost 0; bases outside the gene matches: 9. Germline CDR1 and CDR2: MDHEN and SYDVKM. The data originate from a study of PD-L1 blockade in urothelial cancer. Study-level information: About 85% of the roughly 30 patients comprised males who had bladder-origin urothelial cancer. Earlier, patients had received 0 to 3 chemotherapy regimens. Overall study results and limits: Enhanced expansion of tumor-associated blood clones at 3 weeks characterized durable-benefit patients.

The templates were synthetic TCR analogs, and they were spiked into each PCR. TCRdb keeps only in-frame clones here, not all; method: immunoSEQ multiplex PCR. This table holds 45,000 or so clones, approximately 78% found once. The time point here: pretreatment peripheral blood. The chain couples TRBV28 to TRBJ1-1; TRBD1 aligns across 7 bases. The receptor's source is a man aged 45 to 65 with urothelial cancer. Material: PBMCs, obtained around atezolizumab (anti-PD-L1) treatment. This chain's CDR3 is CASSNSDREMNTEAFF. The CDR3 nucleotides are TGTGCCAGCAGTAACTCAGACAGGGAGATGAACACTGAAGCTTTCTTT.